These 8 T cell receptor beta chains share one sample of origin, sequenced in a study of blood T cell repertoires in COVID-19. Clones were sequenced by immunoSEQ multiplex PCR, and TCRdb holds only the in-frame ones, with some missing. The sample lists some 220,000 clones; 80% to 95% were seen once. The sequenced material came from peripheral blood. These receptors were taken from a man aged 30-40 years with COVID-19, enrolled during active disease.

The chain joins TRBV11-2 to TRBJ1-5, with 10 bases that match TRBD1. J lost 6 bases, V lost 3 bases, and 2 bases had no gene match. The CDR3 is 14 amino acids. Germline V gives CDR1 SGHAT, CDR2 FQNNGV. The CDR3 here is CASSFDRGLQPQHF. The CDR3 DNA is TGTGCCAGCAGCTTTGACAGGGGGCTTCAGCCCCAGCATTTT.

The chain has TRBV27 and TRBJ2-1; 7 nucleotides agree with TRBD2. CDR1 and CDR2 from the germline V gene are MNHEY and SMNVEV (reference sequence). The trim removed 5 bases at V and 2 bases at J, leaving 6 bases unmatched. The CDR3 spans 15 residues. The CDR3 is CASSQGLSPYNEQFF. DNA of the CDR3: TGTGCCAGCAGTCAGGGACTATCCCCCTACAATGAGCAGTTCTTC.

The chain combines TRBV18 with TRBJ2-7, with D perhaps TRBD1 (6 bases). The V end was cut by 3 bases, the J end by 2 bases, with 11 bases between. Germline CDR1 reads KGHSH; CDR2 reads LQKENI. The CDR3 runs 14 residues. This chain's CDR3 is CASSPSDSPYEQYF. In DNA, the CDR3 is TGTGCCAGCTCACCCTCGGACAGCCCCTACGAGCAGTACTTC.

J is TRBJ1-1 and V is TRBV18; 9 nucleotides line up with TRBD1. Unmatched junction bases numbered 10, after V lost 3 bases and J lost 5 bases. From germline, CDR1 is KGHSH and CDR2 LQKENI. There are 16 residues in the CDR3. Written as DNA, the CDR3 is TGTGCCAGCTCACCTACGGGACAGGGAGTGGGTACTGAAGCTTTCTTT. Protein sequence: CASSPTGQGVGTEAFF.

CDR3 amino acids: CASSQVGAGGSEQYF. CDR3 coding DNA: TGCGCCAGCAGCCAAGTCGGGGCAGGGGGGTCCGAGCAGTACTTC. The gene calls are TRBV4-1 and TRBJ2-7, with D possibly matching TRBD1 (7 bases). CDR1 MGHRA and CDR2 YSYEKL come from the germline V gene. V lost 1 base to trimming and J lost 6 bases, with 16 bases between them. CDR3 size: 15 residues.

V usage is TRBV2 and J usage is TRBJ2-1; 16 positions match TRBD2. Germline CDR1 reads SNHLY; CDR2 reads FYNNEI. V dropped 9 bases and J dropped 15; count of bases not matched to a gene: 8. The length of the CDR3 is 13 residues. CDR3 sequence (DNA): TGTGCCAGTGTCGGGACTAGCGGGGGGGCGCGGTTCTTC. Protein product: CASVGTSGGARFF.

This chain links TRBV6-5 with TRBJ1-2; 7 bases map to TRBD1. Germline V gives CDR1 MNHEY, CDR2 SVGAGI. This CDR3 has 13 amino acids. The junction had 5 bases not matched to a gene; V was cut back by 4 bases and J by 6 bases. The CDR3 nucleotides are TGTGCCAGCAGTTCCCTTACAGGGGATGGCTACACCTTC. Translation: CASSSLTGDGYTF.

This chain links TRBV24-1 with TRBJ2-3; 7 bases are shared with TRBD1. The J segment lost 5 bases and the V segment lost 9 bases, leaving 7 bases of the junction unmatched. The CDR3 is made up of 13 amino acids. CDR1 and CDR2 (germline): KGHDR, SFDVKD. The CDR3 loop is CATQDRLGDTQYF. The CDR3 DNA follows: TGTGCCACCCAGGACAGGCTAGGAGATACGCAGTATTTT.